The sample holds many counts of the clone carrying this T cell receptor beta chain. Its antigen is undetermined. The ends lost 2 bases at V and 3 bases at J; junction bases unmatched: 9. Germline-derived CDR1 and CDR2 are MNHEY and SVGEGT. CDR3 length: 17 amino acids. It was uncontrolled infection, other autoimmune disease, pregnancy or lactation that excluded patients. What was amplified from RNA transcripts were TCR beta CDR3 regions. TCR CDR3 underwent first-round RT-PCR with the HTBI primer set. TCRdb itself ran the multiplex PCR reads through MiXCR, one entry per CDR3 protein. The sample has 300,000 to 350,000 distinct CDR3 sequences; roughly 17% are singletons. This sample is drawn from a study of T cells in Graves' hyperthyroidism and ophthalmopathy. General study results and limits: Model output signaled ophthalmopathy a median about seven months ahead of onset.

Specimen: blood. The receptor was derived from a man aged 25 to 40 with Graves' hyperthyroidism. V usage is TRBV6-2 or TRBV6-3 and J usage is TRBJ1-5, with 8 positions matching TRBD1. CDR3 DNA: TGTGCCAGCAGTTACCCAACGGACAGGGCTCCCAATCAGCCCCAGCATTTT. The encoded protein is CASSYPTDRAPNQPQHF.